This T cell receptor beta chain was documented in a study of CXCR3-negative and CXCR3-positive naive CD8 T cells. TRB cDNA was prepared as libraries by UMI-labeled 5' RACE. With the 5' RACE reads reprocessed, TCRdb shows one record per CDR3 protein and no DNA. The sample's table shows 46,000 or so distinct CDR3 sequences. Study-wide results and caveats: Similar levels of surface CD5 were seen between naive subsets; TCR strength was inferred from TRB CDR3 properties.

This CDR3 comprises 14 residues. About this clonotype: Its antigen is unknown.

This chain connects TRBV12-3 or TRBV12-4 to TRBJ2-7; TCRdb calls TRBD1, which cannot be checked without DNA. Sequencing input: naive CXCR3- CD8+ T cells from blood. Subset given: CD45RO-CCR7+CD27+CD95- naive CD8+ T cells lacking CXCR3 (TNR3-). The clonotype originates from a human donor in good health. Some clones in this sample may be carry-over from other donors' samples. CDR3 in amino acids: CASSFGTGGEGKYF.